One sample yielded the 6 T cell receptor beta chains listed below, sequenced in a study of T cells in women clearing cervical HPV infection. The protocol was immunoSEQ multiplex PCR, while the TCRdb copy is restricted to in-frame clones and leaves out a portion. The clone table shows some 40,000 clones, with the ten largest holding 4.5% to 5.5%. The source material was blood buffy coat. These receptors were taken from a woman between 18 and 69 years old with a cervical HPV16 infection that either progressed to CIN3+ or cleared (not recorded which).

As to this clone: The read ends 3 residues before the CDR3 terminus; that terminus is restored from the germline J gene. This chain joins TRBV29-1 and TRBJ2-3; maybe TRBD1 (6 bases). CDR1 is SQVTM and CDR2 is ANQGSEA in the germline V gene. The CDR3 totals 14 residues. V was clipped by 5 bases and J by 1 base, with 13 bases between them. The CDR3 sequence: CSVTGLSGTDTQYF. Incomplete CDR3 DNA: TGCAGCGTTACAGGGCTGTCAGGCACAGATACG.

With respect to this clone: The CDR3 end falls 3 residues outside the read, so it is completed with the germline J gene. V and J are TRBV4-2 and TRBJ2-2; 7 bases map to TRBD1. Germline V CDR1 and CDR2: LGHNA, YNFKEQ. The CDR3 is made up of 17 amino acids. Trimming at V came to 2 bases and at J to 6 bases, leaving 12 bases not matched to a gene. CDR3 in amino acids: CASSQRQGEGDPGELFF. CDR3 DNA, as far as it was read: TGTGCCAGCAGCCAACGACAGGGCGAGGGGGACCCCGGGGAG.

Remarks on this clone: Sequencing ends 3 residues short of the CDR3 end; the germline J gene provides the rest. This chain joins TRBV14 and TRBJ1-1; TRBD1 matches at 7 bases. CDR1 SGHDN and CDR2 FVKESK come from the germline V gene. V gave up 1 base and J gave up 3 bases; unmatched junction bases: 8. The CDR3 contains 16 residues. The CDR3 is CASSQGSTGRYTEAFF. The DNA read from the CDR3 is TGTGCCAGCAGCCAAGGGTCGACAGGGAGATACACTGAA.

As to this clone: The read is 3 residues too short to cover the CDR3 end, so that end is filled in from the germline J gene. This chain links TRBV7-9 with TRBJ1-4; no clear D. Trimming took 5 bases from V and 8 from J, leaving 15 bases between them. CDR3 size: 14 residues. The V gene's germline CDR1 is SEHNR and CDR2 FQNEAQ (reference sequence). CDR3 loop: CASSLPQVGEKLFF. The sequenced part of the CDR3 DNA is TGTGCCAGCAGCCTCCCCCAAGTCGGGGAAAAA.

Comment on this clone: The CDR3 end is not reached by the read, which stops 3 residues before it; the germline J gene fills it in. The gene calls are TRBV29-1 and TRBJ2-3; the D gene is possibly TRBD1 (6 bases). Trimming pared 0 bases from V and 1 base from J, leaving 17 bases between. CDR1 and CDR2 (germline): SQVTM, ANQGSEA. CDR3 length: 17 amino acids. CDR3 sequence reads: CSVEDAGVMSGTDTQYF. The part of the CDR3 DNA that was read is TGCAGCGTTGAAGATGCAGGGGTGATGTCCGGCACAGATACG.

A word on this clone: The read ends 3 residues shy of where the CDR3 ends; the end is completed using the germline J gene. The chain links TRBV7-9 to TRBJ2-7, with D possibly being TRBD1 (5 bases). The CDR3 is 12 residues long. Germline V CDR1 and CDR2: SEHNR, FQNEAQ (reference sequence). V lost 5 bases and J lost 5, with 10 bases in between. This CDR3 is CASSRTTDEQYF. The sequenced CDR3 bases are TGTGCCAGCAGCCGAACGACAGACGAG.